This T cell receptor (beta chain) was retrieved from a study of cytomegalovirus exposure and HLA in healthy donors. Produced via immunoSEQ multiplex PCR; TCRdb's table is partial and in-frame only. The repertoire holds hundreds of thousands of clones, more than 80% seen once, with around 0.8% in the top ten. Germline V CDR1 and CDR2: SQVTM, ANQGSEA. The CDR3 loop spans 15 amino acids. V lost 0 bases to trimming and J lost 2 bases, with 12 bases between them. Comment on this clone: What it binds is not known.

Study-level points and caveats: Among TCR sequences, most were rare, though some public TCRs appeared in many donors. The authors enumerated around 150 TCR beta chains as linked to cytomegalovirus.

The chain recombines TRBV29-1 with TRBJ2-3; D call uncertain. The source of this sequence is a woman aged 18-30 years in good health and CMV-seronegative. Specimen: PBMCs. The CDR3 DNA sequence: TGCAGCGTTGAAGAAAGAGGTTTTTACACAGATACGCAGTATTTT. Translated, it gives CSVEERGFYTDTQYF.